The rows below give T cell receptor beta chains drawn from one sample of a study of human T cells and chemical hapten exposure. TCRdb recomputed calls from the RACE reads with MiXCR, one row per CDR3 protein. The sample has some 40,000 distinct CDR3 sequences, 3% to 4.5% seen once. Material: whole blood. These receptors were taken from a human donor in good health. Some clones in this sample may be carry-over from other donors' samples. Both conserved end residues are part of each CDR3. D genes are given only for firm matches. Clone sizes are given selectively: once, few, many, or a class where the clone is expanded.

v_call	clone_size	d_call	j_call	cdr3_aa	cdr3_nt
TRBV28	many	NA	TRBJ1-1	CASIKGQLAFF	TGTGCCAGCATCAAGGGGCAGCTAGCTTTCTTT
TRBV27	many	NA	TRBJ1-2	CASSLSPNYGYTF	TGTGCCAGCAGTTTAAGCCCCAACTATGGCTACACCTTC
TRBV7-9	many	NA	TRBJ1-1	CASTSGVEAFF	TGTGCCAGCACCTCAGGAGTCGAAGCTTTCTTT
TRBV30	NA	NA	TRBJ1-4	CAWSFGQGNEKLFF	TGTGCCTGGAGTTTCGGGCAGGGGAATGAAAAACTGTTTTTT
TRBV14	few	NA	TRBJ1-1	CASSQFPGAEAFF	TGTGCCAGCAGCCAATTTCCGGGGGCTGAAGCTTTCTTT
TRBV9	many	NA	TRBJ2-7	CASSVGREQYF	TGTGCCAGCAGCGTCGGAAGGGAGCAGTACTTC
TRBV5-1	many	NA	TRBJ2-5	CASRSDETQYF	TGCGCCAGCAGGAGTGATGAGACCCAGTACTTC
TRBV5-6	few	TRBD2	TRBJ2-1	CASSFSGRGNEQFF	TGTGCCAGCAGCTTTAGCGGGAGGGGGAATGAGCAGTTCTTC
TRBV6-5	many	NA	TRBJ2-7	CATRPSSYEQYF	TGTGCCACCCGACCTAGCTCCTACGAGCAGTACTTC
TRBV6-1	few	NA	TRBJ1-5	CASSEFPSNQPQHF	TGTGCCAGCAGTGAATTCCCTAGCAATCAGCCCCAGCATTTT
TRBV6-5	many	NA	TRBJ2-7	CASSRGTDYEQYF	TGTGCCAGCAGTCGTGGGACGGACTACGAGCAGTACTTC
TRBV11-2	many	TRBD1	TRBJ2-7	CASSLGPGGPYEQYF	TGTGCCAGCAGCTTAGGTCCAGGGGGCCCTTACGAGCAGTACTTC
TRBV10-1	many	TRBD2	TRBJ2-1	CASSGDSLAGGGSYNEQFF	TGCGCCAGCAGTGGCGATTCACTAGCGGGAGGTGGCTCCTACAATGAGCAGTTCTTC
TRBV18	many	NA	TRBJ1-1	CASSPLNGAWGTNTEAFF	TGTGCCAGCTCACCACTAAACGGAGCCTGGGGGACGAACACTGAAGCTTTCTTT
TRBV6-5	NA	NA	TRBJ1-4	CASSYSGVEEKLFF	TGTGCCAGCAGTTACTCGGGAGTTGAAGAAAAACTGTTTTTT
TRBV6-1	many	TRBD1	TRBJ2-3	CASSQQGSYSTDTQYF	TGTGCCAGCAGCCAACAGGGGAGTTATAGCACAGATACGCAGTATTTT
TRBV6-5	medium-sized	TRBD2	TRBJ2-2	CASRPGLAGGQGTGELFF	TGTGCCAGCAGACCGGGACTAGCGGGAGGTCAGGGCACCGGGGAGCTGTTTTTT
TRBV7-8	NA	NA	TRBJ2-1	CASSLTLFGSTLGHNEQFF	TGTGCCAGCAGCCTCACGTTGTTCGGGTCCACCCTAGGCCACAATGAGCAGTTCTTC
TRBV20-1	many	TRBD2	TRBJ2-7	CSARRTTSGSYEQYF	TGCAGTGCTAGAAGAACGACTAGCGGCTCCTACGAGCAGTACTTC
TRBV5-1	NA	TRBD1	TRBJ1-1	CASIPSGGLNTEAFF	TGCGCCAGCATTCCATCAGGGGGCTTGAACACTGAAGCTTTCTTT
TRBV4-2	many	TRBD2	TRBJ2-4	CASSHRSREGKNIQYF	TGTGCCAGCAGCCACCGAAGCAGGGAGGGCAAAAACATTCAGTACTTC
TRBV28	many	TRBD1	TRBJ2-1	CASSLIGQGAGEQFF	TGTGCCAGCAGTTTAATTGGTCAGGGGGCCGGTGAGCAGTTCTTC
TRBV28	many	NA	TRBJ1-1	CASRGVLNTEAFF	TGTGCCAGCCGAGGGGTCCTGAACACTGAAGCTTTCTTT
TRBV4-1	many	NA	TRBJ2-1	CASSQDQDGIPPDNEQFF	TGCGCCAGCAGCCAAGATCAGGACGGGATACCGCCGGACAATGAGCAGTTCTTC
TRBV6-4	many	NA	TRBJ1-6	CASSVGGEDSPLHF	TGTGCCAGCAGTGTTGGGGGAGAGGATTCACCCCTCCACTTT
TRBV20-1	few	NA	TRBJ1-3	CSARDPVQGNTIYF	TGCAGTGCTAGAGATCCGGTACAGGGAAACACCATATATTTT
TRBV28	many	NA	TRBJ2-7	CASSADSYEQYF	TGTGCCAGCAGTGCCGACAGCTACGAGCAGTACTTC
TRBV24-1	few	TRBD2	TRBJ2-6	CATSTGGSGANVLTF	TGTGCCACCAGTACGGGAGGGAGTGGGGCCAACGTCCTGACTTTC
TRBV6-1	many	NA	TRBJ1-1	CASTGGYTEAFF	TGTGCCAGCACCGGGGGCTACACTGAAGCTTTCTTT
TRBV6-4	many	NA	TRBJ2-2	CASSDSSSPGELFF	TGTGCCAGCAGTGACTCGAGTAGTCCCGGGGAGCTGTTTTTT
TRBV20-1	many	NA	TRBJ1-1	CSARSFNQGTEAFF	TGCAGTGCTAGATCCTTCAACCAGGGCACTGAAGCTTTCTTT
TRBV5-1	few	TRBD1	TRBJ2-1	CASSPPWEGGFNEQFF	TGCGCCAGCAGCCCACCCTGGGAAGGGGGCTTCAATGAGCAGTTCTTC
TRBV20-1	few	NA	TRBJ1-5	CSARSRGSGGQPQHF	TGCAGTGCCCGATCCCGGGGAAGCGGGGGCCAGCCCCAGCATTTT
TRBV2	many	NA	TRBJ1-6	CASSRTTNNSPLHF	TGTGCCAGCAGCCGCACGACAAATAATTCACCCCTCCACTTT
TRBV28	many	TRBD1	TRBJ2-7	CASSLGTGPYEQYF	TGTGCCAGCAGTTTGGGGACAGGGCCCTACGAGCAGTACTTC
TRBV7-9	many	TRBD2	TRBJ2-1	CASSLEGGSYYNEQFF	TGTGCCAGCAGCTTAGAGGGCGGGAGCTACTACAATGAGCAGTTCTTC
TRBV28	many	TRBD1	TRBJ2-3	CASSPGGQVTDTQYF	TGTGCCAGCAGCCCCGGGGGACAGGTAACAGATACGCAGTATTTT
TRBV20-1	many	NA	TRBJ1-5	CSATKQGSNQPQHF	TGCAGTGCTACAAAACAGGGTAGCAATCAGCCCCAGCATTTT
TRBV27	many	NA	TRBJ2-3	CASSLLSLAQPSTDTQYF	TGTGCCAGCAGTTTACTCAGCCTAGCGCAACCAAGCACAGATACGCAGTATTTT
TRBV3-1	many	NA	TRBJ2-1	CASSQEPSGYNEQFF	TGTGCCAGCAGCCAAGAGCCCAGCGGATACAATGAGCAGTTCTTC
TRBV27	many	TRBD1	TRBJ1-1	CASSPGTGRLNTEAFF	TGTGCCAGCAGTCCCGGGACAGGGAGACTGAACACTGAAGCTTTCTTT